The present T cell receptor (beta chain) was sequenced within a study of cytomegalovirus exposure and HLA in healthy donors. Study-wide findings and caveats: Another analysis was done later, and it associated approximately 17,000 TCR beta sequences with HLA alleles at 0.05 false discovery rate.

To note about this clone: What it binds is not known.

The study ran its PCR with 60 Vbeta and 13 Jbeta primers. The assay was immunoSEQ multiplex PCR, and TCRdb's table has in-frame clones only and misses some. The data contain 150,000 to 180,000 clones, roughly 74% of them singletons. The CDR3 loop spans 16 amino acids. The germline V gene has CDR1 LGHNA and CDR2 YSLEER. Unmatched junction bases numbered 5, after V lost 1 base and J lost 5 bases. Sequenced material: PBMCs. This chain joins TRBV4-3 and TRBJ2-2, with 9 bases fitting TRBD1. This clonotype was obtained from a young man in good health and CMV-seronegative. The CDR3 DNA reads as TGCGCCAGCAGCCAAGGGACAGGGGACCTTACCGGGGAGCTGTTTTTT. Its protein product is CASSQGTGDLTGELFF.